Below, 8 T cell receptor beta chains from the same sample are listed, as sequenced in a study of cytomegalovirus exposure and HLA in healthy donors. Repertoires were generated with immunoSEQ multiplex PCR, while TCRdb's copy carries only in-frame clones and drops some. The sample contains under 200,000 clones, 75% to 90% of which appear only once. The sample was PBMCs. The receptors derive from a woman aged 18-29 years in good health and CMV-seronegative.

CDR3 in DNA: TGCAGCGTTATCCACAGCTACACAGATACGCAGTATTTT. Protein sequence: CSVIHSYTDTQYF. The chain uses TRBV29-1 and TRBJ2-3; D remains ambiguous. V was shortened by 5 bases and J by 2 bases, with 11 bases between the two germline ends. The CDR3 consists of 13 residues. Germline V gene data show CDR1 as SQVTM and CDR2 as ANQGSEA.

The rearrangement joins TRBV10-2 to TRBJ1-1, with 7 positions matching TRBD1. The CDR3 has 12 amino acids. The trim removed 6 bases at V and 10 bases at J, leaving 8 bases unmatched. CDR1 and CDR2 from the germline V gene are WSHSY and SAAADI. The CDR3 is CASSTGDGPAFF. The CDR3 bases are TGCGCCAGCAGCACAGGGGACGGACCAGCTTTCTTT.

This rearrangement joins TRBV27 to TRBJ1-1; 9 positions agree with TRBD1. Losses at the gene ends were 5 bases for V and 0 bases for J; bases not matched to a gene: 10. The CDR3 loop spans 17 amino acids. CDR1 and CDR2 from the germline V gene are MNHEY and SMNVEV (reference sequence). The CDR3 loop reads CASSTGGRKLMNTEAFF. The CDR3 DNA is TGTGCCAGCAGTACAGGGGGCAGAAAGCTCATGAACACTGAAGCTTTCTTT.

The chain combines TRBV27 with TRBJ1-2; TRBD1 agrees at 10 bases. V shed 2 bases and J 2 bases; nucleotides not matched to a gene: 2. This CDR3 has 15 amino acids. Per the germline V gene, CDR1 is MNHEY and CDR2 is SMNVEV (reference sequence). This chain's CDR3 is CASSLGGQGNYGYTF. The CDR3 nucleotides read TGTGCCAGCAGTTTAGGGGGACAGGGGAACTATGGCTACACCTTC.

The CDR3 DNA is TGTGCCTGGAGATCAGCAGGGCCACCCTACGAGCAGTACTTC. Amino acid sequence: CAWRSAGPPYEQYF. The V gene is TRBV30, the J gene TRBJ2-7, with D possibly matching TRBD1 (5 bases). Trimming shortened V by 3 bases and J by 2 bases, and 14 bases separated the two germline ends. CDR1 is GTSNPN and CDR2 is SVGIG in the germline V gene (reference sequence). The CDR3 is 14 amino acids.

This rearrangement joins TRBV7-2 to TRBJ1-3; 8 bases match TRBD1. The CDR3 consists of 14 residues. Germline V CDR1 and CDR2: SGHTA, FQGNSA. V lost 6 bases, J lost 2 bases, and 3 bases stayed unmatched. CDR3 region: CASRKQGAGNTIYF. The CDR3 DNA sequence: TGTGCCAGCAGGAAACAGGGGGCTGGAAACACCATATATTTT.

The CDR3 sequence: CATSRGSDQETQYF. DNA of the CDR3: TGTGCCACCAGCAGAGGATCGGACCAAGAGACCCAGTACTTC. The chain couples TRBV15 to TRBJ2-5; no clear D. The germline V gene has CDR1 LNHNV and CDR2 YYDKDF (reference sequence). The CDR3 covers 14 residues. Deletions cut 1 base from V and 0 bases from J, with 6 bases between.

CDR3 DNA: TGTGCCAGCAGCCTCGGGACTAGCAGATACACAGATACGCAGTATTTT. This gives the protein CASSLGTSRYTDTQYF. This chain uses TRBV7-2 with TRBJ2-3; 9 bases are shared with TRBD2. Unmatched junction bases numbered 8, after V lost 5 bases and J lost 2 bases. The CDR3 has 16 residues. CDR1 SGHTA and CDR2 FQGNSA come from the germline V gene.